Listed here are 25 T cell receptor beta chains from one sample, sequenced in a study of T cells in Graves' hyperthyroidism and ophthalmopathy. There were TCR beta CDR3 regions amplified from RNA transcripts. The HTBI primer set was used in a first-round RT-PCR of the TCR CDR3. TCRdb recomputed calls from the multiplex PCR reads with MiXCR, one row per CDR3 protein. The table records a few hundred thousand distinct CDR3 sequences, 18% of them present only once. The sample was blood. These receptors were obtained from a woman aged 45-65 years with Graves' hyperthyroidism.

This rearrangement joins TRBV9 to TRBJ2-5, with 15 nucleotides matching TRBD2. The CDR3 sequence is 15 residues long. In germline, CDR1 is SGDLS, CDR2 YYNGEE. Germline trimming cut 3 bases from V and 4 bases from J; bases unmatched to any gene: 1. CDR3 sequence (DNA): TGTGCCAGCAGCGCGGGACTAGCGGGAGGAGAGACCCAGTACTTC. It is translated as CASSAGLAGGETQYF.

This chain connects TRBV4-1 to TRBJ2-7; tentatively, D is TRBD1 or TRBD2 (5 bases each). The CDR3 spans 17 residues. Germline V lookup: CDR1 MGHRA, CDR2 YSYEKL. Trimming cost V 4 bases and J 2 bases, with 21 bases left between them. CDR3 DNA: TGCGCCAGCAGCCCGACAGCGGTGGCAGGGTCCACCTACGAGCAGTACTTC. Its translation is CASSPTAVAGSTYEQYF.

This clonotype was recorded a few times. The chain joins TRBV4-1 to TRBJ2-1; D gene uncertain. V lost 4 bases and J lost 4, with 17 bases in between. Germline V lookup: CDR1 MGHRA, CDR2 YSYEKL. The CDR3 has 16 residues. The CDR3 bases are TGCGCCAGCAGCCCAACCGGGCCGCTAAGTTACAATGAGCAGTTCTTC. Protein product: CASSPTGPLSYNEQFF.

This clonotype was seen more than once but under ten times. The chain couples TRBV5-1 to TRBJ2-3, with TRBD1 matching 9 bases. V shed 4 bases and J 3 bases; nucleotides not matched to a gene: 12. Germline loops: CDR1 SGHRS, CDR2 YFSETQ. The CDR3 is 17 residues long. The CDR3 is CASSLITGTGITDTQYF. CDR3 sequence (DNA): TGCGCCAGCAGCCTGATTACCGGGACAGGGATAACAGATACGCAGTATTTT.

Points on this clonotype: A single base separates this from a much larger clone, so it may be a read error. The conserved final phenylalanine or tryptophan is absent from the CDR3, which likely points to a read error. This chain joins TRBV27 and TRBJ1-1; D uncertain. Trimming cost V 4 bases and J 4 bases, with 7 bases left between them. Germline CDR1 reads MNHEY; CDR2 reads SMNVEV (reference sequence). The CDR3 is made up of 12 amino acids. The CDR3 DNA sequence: TGTGCCAGCAGTTCATGGGGCACTGAAGCTTTCCTT. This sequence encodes CASSSWGTEAFL.

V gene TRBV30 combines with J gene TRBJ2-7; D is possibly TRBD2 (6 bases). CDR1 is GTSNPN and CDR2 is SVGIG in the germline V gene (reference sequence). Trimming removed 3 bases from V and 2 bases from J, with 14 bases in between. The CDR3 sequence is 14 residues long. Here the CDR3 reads CAWSGVAATYEQYF. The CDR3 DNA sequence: TGTGCCTGGAGCGGGGTAGCGGCAACCTACGAGCAGTACTTC.

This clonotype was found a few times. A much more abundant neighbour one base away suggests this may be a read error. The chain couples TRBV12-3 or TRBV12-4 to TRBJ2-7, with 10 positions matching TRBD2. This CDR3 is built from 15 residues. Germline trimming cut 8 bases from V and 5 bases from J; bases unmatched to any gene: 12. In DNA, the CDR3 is TGTGCCAGCGGTCCTCCTAGCGGGAGAGGCGACGAGCAGTACTTC. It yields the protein CASGPPSGRGDEQYF.

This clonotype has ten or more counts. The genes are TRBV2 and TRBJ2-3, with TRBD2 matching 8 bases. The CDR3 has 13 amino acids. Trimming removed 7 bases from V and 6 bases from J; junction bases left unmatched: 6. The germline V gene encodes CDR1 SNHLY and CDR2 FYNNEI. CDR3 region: CASKGKRGDTQYF. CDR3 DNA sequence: TGTGCCAGCAAAGGAAAGCGGGGGGATACGCAGTATTTT.

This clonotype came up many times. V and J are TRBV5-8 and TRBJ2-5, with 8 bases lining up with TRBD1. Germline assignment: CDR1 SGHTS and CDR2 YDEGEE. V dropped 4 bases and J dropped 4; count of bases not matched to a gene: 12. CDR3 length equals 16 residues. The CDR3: CASSEDRGTAPETQYF. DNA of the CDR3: TGTGCCAGCAGCGAAGACAGGGGAACGGCCCCAGAGACCCAGTACTTC.

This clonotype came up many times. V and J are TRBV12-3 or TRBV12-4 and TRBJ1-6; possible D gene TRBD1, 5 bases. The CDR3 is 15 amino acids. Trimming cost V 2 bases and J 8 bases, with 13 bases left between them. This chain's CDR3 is CASSLQGSGDSPLHF. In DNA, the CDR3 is TGTGCCAGCAGTTTACAGGGATCTGGGGATTCACCCCTCCACTTT.

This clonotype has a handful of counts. This CDR3 is CSAATGTQYF. CDR3 bases: TGCAGTGCTGCCACTGGGACCCAGTACTTC. The chain joins TRBV20-1 to TRBJ2-5, with unresolved D. The germline gives CDR1 DFQATT, CDR2 SNEGSKA (reference sequence). The CDR3 runs 10 residues. V was clipped by 5 bases and J by 7 bases, with 8 bases between them.

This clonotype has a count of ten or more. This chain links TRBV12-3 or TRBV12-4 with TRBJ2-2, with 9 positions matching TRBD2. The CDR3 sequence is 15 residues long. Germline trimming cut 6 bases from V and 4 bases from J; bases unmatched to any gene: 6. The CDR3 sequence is CASSPGLASTGELFF. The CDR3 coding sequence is TGTGCCAGCAGCCCGGGACTAGCAAGCACCGGGGAGCTGTTTTTT.

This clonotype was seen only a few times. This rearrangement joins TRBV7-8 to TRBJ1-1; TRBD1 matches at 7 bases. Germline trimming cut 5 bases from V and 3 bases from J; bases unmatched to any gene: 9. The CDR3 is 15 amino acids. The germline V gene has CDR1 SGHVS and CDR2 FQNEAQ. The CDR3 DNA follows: TGTGCCAGCAGCCCGCAAGGGACAGCCGACACTGAAGCTTTCTTT. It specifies CASSPQGTADTEAFF.

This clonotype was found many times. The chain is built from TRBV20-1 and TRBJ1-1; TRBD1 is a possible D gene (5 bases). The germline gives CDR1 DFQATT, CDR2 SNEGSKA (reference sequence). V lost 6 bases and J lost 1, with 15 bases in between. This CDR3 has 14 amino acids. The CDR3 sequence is CSAGVRGQNTEAFF. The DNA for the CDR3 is TGCAGTGCGGGCGTTAGGGGCCAGAACACTGAAGCTTTCTTT.

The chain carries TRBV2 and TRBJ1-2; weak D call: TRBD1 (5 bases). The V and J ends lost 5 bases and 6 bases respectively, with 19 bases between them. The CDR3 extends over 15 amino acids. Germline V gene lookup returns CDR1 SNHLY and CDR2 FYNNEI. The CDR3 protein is CASSKSSAGWNGYTF. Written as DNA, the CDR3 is TGTGCCAGCAGTAAATCTTCGGCAGGGTGGAATGGCTACACCTTC.

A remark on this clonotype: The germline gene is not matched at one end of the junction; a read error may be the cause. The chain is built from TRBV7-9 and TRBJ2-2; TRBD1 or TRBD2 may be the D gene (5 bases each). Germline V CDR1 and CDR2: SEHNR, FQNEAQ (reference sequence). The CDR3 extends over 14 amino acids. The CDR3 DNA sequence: TGTGCCAGCAGGATCGACTTGGACACCGGGGAGCTGCTTTTT. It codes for CASRIDLDTGELLF.

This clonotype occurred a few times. CDR3 DNA: TGTGCCAGCAGCCAAGGGGGACTAGCGGGGGGGGATGAGCAGTTCTTC. This codes for CASSQGGLAGGDEQFF. V usage is TRBV4-2 and J usage is TRBJ2-1, with 16 nucleotides matching TRBD2. Germline loops: CDR1 LGHNA, CDR2 YNFKEQ. V was pared by 1 base and J by 8 bases, with 2 bases of the junction left unmatched. The CDR3 extends over 16 amino acids.

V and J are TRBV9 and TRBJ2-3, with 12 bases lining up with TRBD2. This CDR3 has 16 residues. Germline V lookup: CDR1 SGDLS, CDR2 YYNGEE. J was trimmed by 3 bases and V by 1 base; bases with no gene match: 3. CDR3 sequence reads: CASSVTGTSGTDTQYF. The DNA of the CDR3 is TGTGCCAGCAGCGTAACCGGGACTAGCGGGACAGATACGCAGTATTTT.

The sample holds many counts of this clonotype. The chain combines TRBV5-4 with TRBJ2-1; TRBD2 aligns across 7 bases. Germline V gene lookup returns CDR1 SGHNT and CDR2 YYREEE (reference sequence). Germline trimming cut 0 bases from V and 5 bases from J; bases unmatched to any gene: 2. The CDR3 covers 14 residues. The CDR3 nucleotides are TGTGCCAGCAGCTTGGGGGGGGGGGACAATGAGCAGTTCTTC. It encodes CASSLGGGDNEQFF.

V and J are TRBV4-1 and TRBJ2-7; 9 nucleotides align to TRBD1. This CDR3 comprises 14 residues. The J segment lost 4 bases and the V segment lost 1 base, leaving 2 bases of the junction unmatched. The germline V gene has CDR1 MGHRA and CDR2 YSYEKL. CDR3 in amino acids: CASSQGTGVYEQYV. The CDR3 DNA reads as TGCGCCAGCAGCCAAGGGACAGGGGTTTACGAGCAGTACGTC.

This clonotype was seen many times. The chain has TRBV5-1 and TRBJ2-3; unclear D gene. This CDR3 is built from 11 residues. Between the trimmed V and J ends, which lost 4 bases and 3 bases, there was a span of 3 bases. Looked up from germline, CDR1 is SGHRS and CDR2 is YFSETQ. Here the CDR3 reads CASSDTDTQYF. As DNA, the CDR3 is TGCGCCAGCAGCGATACAGATACGCAGTATTTT.

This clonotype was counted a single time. DNA for the CDR3: TGTGCCAGCAGTGATGCTGGGGCGCGAAATGAGCAGTTCTTC. It codes for CASSDAGARNEQFF. The chain links TRBV6-1 to TRBJ2-1, with D possibly being TRBD1 (5 bases). V gave up 3 bases and J gave up 7 bases, with 13 bases separating them. In germline, CDR1 is MNHNS, CDR2 SASEGT. The CDR3 runs 14 residues.

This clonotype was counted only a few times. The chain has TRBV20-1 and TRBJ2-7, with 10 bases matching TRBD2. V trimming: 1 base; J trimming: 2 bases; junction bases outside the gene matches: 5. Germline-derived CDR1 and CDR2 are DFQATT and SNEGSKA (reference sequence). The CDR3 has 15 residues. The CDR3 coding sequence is TGCAGTGCTAGAGTGTCTAGCGGGAGCACCTACGAGCAGTACTTC. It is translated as CSARVSSGSTYEQYF.

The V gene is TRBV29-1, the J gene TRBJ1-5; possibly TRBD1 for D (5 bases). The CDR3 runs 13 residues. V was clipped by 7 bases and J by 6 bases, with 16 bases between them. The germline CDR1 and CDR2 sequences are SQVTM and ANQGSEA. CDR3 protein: CSATGPLGQPQHF. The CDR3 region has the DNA TGCAGCGCTACAGGACCCCTCGGTCAGCCCCAGCATTTT.

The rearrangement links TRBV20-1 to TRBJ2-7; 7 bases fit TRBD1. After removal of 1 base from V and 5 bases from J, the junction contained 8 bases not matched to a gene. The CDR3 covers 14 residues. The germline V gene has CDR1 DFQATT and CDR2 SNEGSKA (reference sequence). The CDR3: CSARGDSDSDEQYF. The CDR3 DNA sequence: TGCAGTGCTAGAGGGGACAGTGATTCGGACGAGCAGTACTTC.